This TCR beta chain was captured by sequencing in a study of blood T cell repertoires in COVID-19. Turning to the study itself: PBMCs, B-cell-depleted T cells, or T cells provided the cDNA or gDNA that made up the material.

This clone was detected a few times. TCRdb's copy holds only in-frame clones and misses some; the assay was immunoSEQ multiplex PCR. Altogether 150,000 to 200,000 clones are present, roughly 73% being singletons, with the ten largest covering around 2.7%. V lost 0 bases, J lost 3 bases, and 6 bases lay in between. There are 14 residues in the CDR3. Germline assignment: CDR1 LGHNA and CDR2 YSLEER. The rearrangement uses TRBV4-3 and TRBJ2-1; D gene unclear. Sequencing was performed on peripheral blood. This TCR came from a man in his sixties or seventies with acute or convalescent COVID-19. The CDR3 DNA reads as TGCGCCAGCAGCCAAGATCATGTCTACAATGAGCAGTTCTTC. Its protein product is CASSQDHVYNEQFF.